This T cell receptor beta chain was captured in a study of CD8+ T cells in alopecia areata. The V end was cut by 6 bases, the J end by 2 bases, with 11 bases between. Germline V CDR1 and CDR2: KGHSH, LQKENI. CDR3 size: 14 residues. Extraction of RNA preceded its reverse transcription into cDNA, which served as the sequencing template. Clones were sequenced by immunoSEQ multiplex PCR, and TCRdb holds only the in-frame ones, with some missing. Here the sample spans around 160,000 clones, more than 40% being singletons. Lesional scalp punch biopsies and peripheral blood were collected from alopecia areata patients.

This rearrangement joins TRBV18 to TRBJ2-4; the D gene is possibly TRBD1 (5 bases). Sequencing was carried out using CD4+ T cells sorted from blood. The TCR originated in a human donor with alopecia areata. The CDR3 DNA reads as TGTGCCAGCTCGCCTACAGGAACCAAAAACATTCAGTACTTC. It translates to CASSPTGTKNIQYF.